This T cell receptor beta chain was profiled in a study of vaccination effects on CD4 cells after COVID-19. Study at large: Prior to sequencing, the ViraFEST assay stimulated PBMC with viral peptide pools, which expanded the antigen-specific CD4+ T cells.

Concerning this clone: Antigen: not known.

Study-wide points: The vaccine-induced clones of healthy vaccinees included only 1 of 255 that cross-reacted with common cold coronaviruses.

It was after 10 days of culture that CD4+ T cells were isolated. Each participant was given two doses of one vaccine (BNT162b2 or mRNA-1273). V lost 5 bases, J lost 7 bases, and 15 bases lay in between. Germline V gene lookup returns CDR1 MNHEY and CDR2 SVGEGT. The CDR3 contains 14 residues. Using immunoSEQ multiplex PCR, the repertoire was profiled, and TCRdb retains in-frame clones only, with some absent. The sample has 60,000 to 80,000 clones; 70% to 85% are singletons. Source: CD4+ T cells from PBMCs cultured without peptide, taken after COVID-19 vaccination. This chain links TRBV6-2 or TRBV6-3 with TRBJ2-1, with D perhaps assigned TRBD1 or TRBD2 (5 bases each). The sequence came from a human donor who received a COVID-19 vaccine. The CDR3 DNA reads TGTGCCAGCAGTAACCCTAGGGGAGTAAATGAGCAGTTCTTC. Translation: CASSNPRGVNEQFF.